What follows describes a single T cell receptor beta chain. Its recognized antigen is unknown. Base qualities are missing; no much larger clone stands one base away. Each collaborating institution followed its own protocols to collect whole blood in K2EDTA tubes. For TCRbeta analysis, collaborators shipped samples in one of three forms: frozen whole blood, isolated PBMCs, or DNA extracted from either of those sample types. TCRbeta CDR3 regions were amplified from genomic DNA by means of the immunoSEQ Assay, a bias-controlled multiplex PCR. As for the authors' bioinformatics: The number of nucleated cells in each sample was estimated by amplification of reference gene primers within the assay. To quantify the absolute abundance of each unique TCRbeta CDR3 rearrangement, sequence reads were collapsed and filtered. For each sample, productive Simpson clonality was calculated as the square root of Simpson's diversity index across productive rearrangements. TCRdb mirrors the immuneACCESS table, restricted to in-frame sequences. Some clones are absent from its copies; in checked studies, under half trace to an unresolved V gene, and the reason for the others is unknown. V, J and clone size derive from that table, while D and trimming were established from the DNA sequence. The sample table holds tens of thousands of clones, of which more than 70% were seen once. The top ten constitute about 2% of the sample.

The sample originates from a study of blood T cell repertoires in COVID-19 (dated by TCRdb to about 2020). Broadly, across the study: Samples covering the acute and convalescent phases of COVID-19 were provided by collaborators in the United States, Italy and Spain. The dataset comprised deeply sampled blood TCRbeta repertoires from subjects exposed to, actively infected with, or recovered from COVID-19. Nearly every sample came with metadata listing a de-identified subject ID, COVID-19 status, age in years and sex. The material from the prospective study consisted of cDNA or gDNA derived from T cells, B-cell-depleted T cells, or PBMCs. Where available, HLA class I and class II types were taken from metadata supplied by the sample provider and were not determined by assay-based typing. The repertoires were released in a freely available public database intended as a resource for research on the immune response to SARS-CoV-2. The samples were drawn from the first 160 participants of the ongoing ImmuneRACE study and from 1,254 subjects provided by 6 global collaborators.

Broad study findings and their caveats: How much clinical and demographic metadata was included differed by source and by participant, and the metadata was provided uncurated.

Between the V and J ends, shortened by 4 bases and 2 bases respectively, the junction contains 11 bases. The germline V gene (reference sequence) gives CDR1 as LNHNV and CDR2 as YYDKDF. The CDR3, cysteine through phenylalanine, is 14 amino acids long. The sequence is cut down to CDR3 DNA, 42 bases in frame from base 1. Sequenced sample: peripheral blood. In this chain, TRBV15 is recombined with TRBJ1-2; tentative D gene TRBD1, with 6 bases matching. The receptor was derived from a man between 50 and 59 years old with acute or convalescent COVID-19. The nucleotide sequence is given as TGTGCCACCAGCAAAGGACAGATCAACTATGGCTACACCTTC. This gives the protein CATSKGQINYGYTF.